The 17 T cell receptor beta chains below were found in one sample sequenced in a study of blood T cell repertoires in COVID-19. The data were produced by immunoSEQ multiplex PCR, yet TCRdb's version contains in-frame clones alone and is incomplete. Of 350,000 to 400,000 clones in the sample, over 75% were seen once. Source material: PBMCs or T cells enriched from blood (not recorded which). The receptors come from a man aged 35 to 55 in a cohort exposed to, infected with or recovered from COVID-19 (not recorded which).

The chain uses TRBV5-1 and TRBJ2-3; no clear D gene. This CDR3 contains 13 residues. Trimming cost V 0 bases and J 6 bases, with 8 bases left between them. Germline V gene lookup returns CDR1 SGHRS and CDR2 YFSETQ. The DNA for the CDR3 is TGCGCCAGCAGCTTGGAACTTCGGGATACGCAGTATTTT. It encodes CASSLELRDTQYF.

This rearrangement joins TRBV24-1 to TRBJ2-1; weak D call: TRBD2 (6 bases). CDR1 and CDR2 (germline): KGHDR, SFDVKD. The CDR3 contains 14 residues. V dropped 3 bases and J dropped 9 bases, with 14 bases sitting between them. The CDR3 here is CATSDVAGTGEQFF. The CDR3 bases are TGTGCCACCAGTGATGTCGCGGGGACGGGTGAGCAGTTCTTC.

The gene calls are TRBV19 and TRBJ2-1; TRBD2 matches at 7 bases. Germline lookup yields CDR1 LNHDA and CDR2 SQIVND (reference sequence). This CDR3 has 15 amino acids. The V gene end was trimmed by 6 bases and the J gene end by 0 bases; junction bases not matched to a gene: 5. This chain's CDR3 is CASRLAPSSYNEQFF. The CDR3 nucleotides are TGTGCCAGTAGACTAGCGCCTAGCTCCTACAATGAGCAGTTCTTC.

The chain combines TRBV9 with TRBJ2-1; weak D call: TRBD1 (5 bases). The germline gives CDR1 SGDLS, CDR2 YYNGEE. V lost 0 bases, J lost 9 bases, and 16 bases lay in between. CDR3 length: 15 residues. The CDR3 DNA follows: TGTGCCAGCAGCGTAGAGGTGGCGTTGCAGGGTGAGCAGTTCTTC. It specifies CASSVEVALQGEQFF.

The DNA for the CDR3 is TGCGCCAGCGCCCCTGCGGGAGGGCAAGAGACCCAGTACTTC. This encodes CASAPAGGQETQYF. This rearrangement joins TRBV5-1 to TRBJ2-5, with 9 bases matching TRBD2. In germline, CDR1 is SGHRS, CDR2 YFSETQ. The CDR3 is made up of 14 amino acids. The J segment lost 2 bases and the V segment lost 7 bases, leaving 6 bases of the junction unmatched.

V is TRBV10-1 and J is TRBJ2-1; the match to TRBD2 covers 9 bases. V lost 2 bases to trimming and J lost 4 bases; unmatched junction nucleotides: 3. The germline gives CDR1 WNHNN, CDR2 SYGVQD (reference sequence). The CDR3 is made up of 15 amino acids. CDR3 loop: CASSEAGGGYNEQFF. The CDR3 DNA reads as TGCGCCAGCAGTGAGGCGGGAGGGGGGTACAATGAGCAGTTCTTC.

The chain is built from TRBV29-1 and TRBJ1-2, with TRBD1 identical over 8 bases. Germline assignment: CDR1 SQVTM and CDR2 ANQGSEA. The J segment lost 4 bases and the V segment lost 7 bases, leaving 5 bases of the junction unmatched. CDR3 length: 12 amino acids. The CDR3 here is CSARTGTYGYTF. CDR3 DNA sequence: TGCAGCGCAAGGACAGGGACCTATGGCTACACCTTC.

The gene calls are TRBV19 and TRBJ2-7, with 9 bases identical to TRBD1. CDR1 and CDR2 from the germline V gene are LNHDA and SQIVND (reference sequence). J lost 0 bases, V lost 10 bases, and 10 bases had no gene match. This CDR3 region has 15 residues. The CDR3 region is CATRQGEGSSYEQYF. The CDR3 bases are TGTGCCACCCGACAGGGGGAGGGAAGCTCCTACGAGCAGTACTTC.

The sample holds one count of this clone. The chain is built from TRBV6-6 and TRBJ1-5; 7 positions agree with TRBD1. The CDR3 is 16 residues long. The junction had 12 bases not matched to a gene; V was cut back by 6 bases and J by 4 bases. From germline, CDR1 is MNHNY and CDR2 SVGAGI (reference sequence). CDR3 bases: TGTGCCAGCAGCGGGGTGACAGGGATAGCAAATCAGCCCCAGCATTTT. Protein sequence: CASSGVTGIANQPQHF.

V and J are TRBV5-1 and TRBJ2-6, with a tentative D call TRBD1 (5 bases). Per the germline V gene, CDR1 is SGHRS and CDR2 is YFSETQ. The CDR3 totals 17 residues. The V end was cut by 4 bases, the J end by 0 bases, with 14 bases between. Written as DNA, the CDR3 is TGCGCCAGCAGCGGTACAGGCCCGAGCTCTGGGGCCAACGTCCTGACTTTC. Encoded protein: CASSGTGPSSGANVLTF.

The chain links TRBV7-6 to TRBJ2-3; unclear D gene. Germline loops: CDR1 SGHVS, CDR2 FNYEAQ. V lost 0 bases, J lost 2 bases, and 6 bases lay in between. The CDR3 length is 14 residues. CDR3 residues: CASSLAATTDTQYF. As DNA, the CDR3 is TGTGCCAGCAGCTTAGCTGCTACCACAGATACGCAGTATTTT.

In this sample, this clone turned up a few times. This sequence joins TRBV3-1 (or the pseudogene TRBV3-2) and TRBJ2-5, with TRBD2 matching over 12 bases. With 4 bases clipped from V and 3 bases from J, the junction kept 6 bases outside the gene matches. CDR3 size: 16 residues. Germline CDR1 reads LGHDT; CDR2 reads YNNKEL (reference sequence). This CDR3 is CASSRFRTSGKETQYF. The CDR3 region has the DNA TGTGCCAGCAGCCGATTCAGGACTAGCGGGAAAGAGACCCAGTACTTC.

The V call is TRBV5-4, the J call TRBJ1-5; 10 bases map to TRBD1. This CDR3 has 15 residues. With V trimmed by 4 bases and J by 5 bases, 6 bases remained unmatched. Germline loops: CDR1 SGHNT, CDR2 YYREEE (reference sequence). The CDR3 reads CASSRDRGADQPQHF. CDR3 in DNA: TGTGCCAGCAGCCGGGACAGGGGCGCCGATCAGCCCCAGCATTTT. Full variable domain (remainder filled in from reference TRBV5-4 and TRBJ1-5): ETGVTQSPTHLIKTRGQQVTLRCSSQSGHNTVSWYQQALGQGPQFIFQYYREEENGRGNFPPRFSGLQFPNYSSELNVNALELDDSALYLCASSRDRGADQPQHFGDGTRLSIL.

The rearrangement uses TRBV6-4 and TRBJ2-7; D is perhaps TRBD2 (6 bases). CDR1 and CDR2 from the germline V gene are MRHNA and SNTAGT. V was cut by 5 bases and J by 0 bases, with 11 bases left in between. This CDR3 comprises 14 residues. The CDR3 DNA reads as TGTGCCAGCAGTTCGGACTACTACTCCTACGAGCAGTACTTC. Protein product: CASSSDYYSYEQYF.

This clone was detected only a few times. The V gene is TRBV5-4, the J gene TRBJ2-1; 10 nucleotides match TRBD2. The junction had 11 bases not matched to a gene; V was cut back by 4 bases and J by 7 bases. This CDR3 spans 16 amino acids. Germline CDR1 and CDR2: SGHNT and YYREEE (reference sequence). CDR3: CASSQSGLALFNEQFF. The CDR3 DNA is TGTGCCAGCAGCCAATCGGGACTAGCGTTATTTAATGAGCAGTTCTTC.

This chain uses TRBV14 with TRBJ1-2, with D possibly matching TRBD1 (6 bases). The V end lost 0 bases, the J end lost 8 bases, and 13 bases lay between the germline ends. This CDR3 spans 14 amino acids. The germline gives CDR1 SGHDN, CDR2 FVKESK. The CDR3 reads CASSQDLAGAGYTF. The CDR3 bases are TGTGCCAGCAGCCAAGATTTGGCGGGGGCCGGCTACACCTTC.

The chain is built from TRBV5-6 and TRBJ2-2; 8 bases fit TRBD2. V gave up 3 bases and J gave up 4 bases; unmatched junction bases: 2. CDR3 size: 14 residues. Germline CDR1 SGHDT, CDR2 YYEEEE. The CDR3: CASSWTSRTGELFF. The CDR3 region has the DNA TGTGCCAGCAGCTGGACTAGCCGCACCGGGGAGCTGTTTTTT.